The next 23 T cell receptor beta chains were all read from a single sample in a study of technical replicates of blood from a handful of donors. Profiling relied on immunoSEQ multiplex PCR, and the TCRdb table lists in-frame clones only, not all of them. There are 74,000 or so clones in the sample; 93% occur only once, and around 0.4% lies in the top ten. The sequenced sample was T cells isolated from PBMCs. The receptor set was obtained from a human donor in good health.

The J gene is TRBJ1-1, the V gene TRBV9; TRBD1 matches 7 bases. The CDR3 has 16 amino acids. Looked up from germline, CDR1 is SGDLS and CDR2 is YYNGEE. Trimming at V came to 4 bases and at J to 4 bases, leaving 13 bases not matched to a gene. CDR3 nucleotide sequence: TGTGCCAGCAGCAATTCCAAAGACAGGGCGGGCACTGAAGCTTTCTTT. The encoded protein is CASSNSKDRAGTEAFF.

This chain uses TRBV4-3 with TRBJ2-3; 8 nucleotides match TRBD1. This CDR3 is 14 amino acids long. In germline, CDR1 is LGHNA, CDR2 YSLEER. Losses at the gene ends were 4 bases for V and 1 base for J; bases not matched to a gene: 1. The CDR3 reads CASSLGQGTDTQYF. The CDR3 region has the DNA TGCGCCAGCAGCCTGGGACAGGGCACAGATACGCAGTATTTT.

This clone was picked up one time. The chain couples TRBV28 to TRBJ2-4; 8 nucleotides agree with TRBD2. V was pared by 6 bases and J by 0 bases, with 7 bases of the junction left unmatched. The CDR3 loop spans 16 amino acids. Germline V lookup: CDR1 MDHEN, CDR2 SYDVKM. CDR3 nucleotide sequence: TGTGCCAGCAGGCCGGGGGGGGGAGTAGCCAAAAACATTCAGTACTTC. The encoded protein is CASRPGGGVAKNIQYF.

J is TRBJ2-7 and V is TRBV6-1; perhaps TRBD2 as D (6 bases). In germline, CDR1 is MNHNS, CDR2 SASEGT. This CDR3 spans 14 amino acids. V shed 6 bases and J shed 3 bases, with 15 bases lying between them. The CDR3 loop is CASREVAGNYEQYF. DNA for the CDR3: TGTGCCAGCAGAGAGGTGGCGGGGAACTACGAGCAGTACTTC.

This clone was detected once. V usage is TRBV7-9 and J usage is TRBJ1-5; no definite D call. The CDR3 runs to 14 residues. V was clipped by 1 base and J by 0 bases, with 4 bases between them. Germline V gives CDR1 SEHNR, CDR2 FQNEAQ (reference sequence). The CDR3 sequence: CASSLGVSNQPQHF. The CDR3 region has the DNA TGTGCCAGCAGCTTAGGAGTTAGCAATCAGCCCCAGCATTTT.

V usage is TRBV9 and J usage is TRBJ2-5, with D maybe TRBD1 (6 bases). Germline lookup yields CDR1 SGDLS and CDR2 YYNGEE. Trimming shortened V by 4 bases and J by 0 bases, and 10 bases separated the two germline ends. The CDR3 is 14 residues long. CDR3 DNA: TGTGCCAGCAGCCATGGACAGTACCAAGAGACCCAGTACTTC. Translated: CASSHGQYQETQYF.

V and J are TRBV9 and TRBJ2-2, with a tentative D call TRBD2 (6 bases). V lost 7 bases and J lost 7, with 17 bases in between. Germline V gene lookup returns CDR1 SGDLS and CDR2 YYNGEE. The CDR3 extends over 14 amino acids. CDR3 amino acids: CASARDLLNGELFF. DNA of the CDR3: TGTGCCAGCGCGCGGGACCTGCTTAACGGGGAGCTGTTTTTT.

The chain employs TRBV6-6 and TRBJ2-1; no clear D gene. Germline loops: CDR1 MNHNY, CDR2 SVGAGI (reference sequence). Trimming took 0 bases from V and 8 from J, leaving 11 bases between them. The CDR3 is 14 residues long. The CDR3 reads CASSYSPGFHEQFF. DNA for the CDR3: TGTGCCAGCAGTTACTCGCCAGGATTCCATGAGCAGTTCTTC.

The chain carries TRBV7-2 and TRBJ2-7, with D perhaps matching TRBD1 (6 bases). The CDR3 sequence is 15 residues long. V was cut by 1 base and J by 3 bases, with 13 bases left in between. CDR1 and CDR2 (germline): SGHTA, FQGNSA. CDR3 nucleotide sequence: TGTGCCAGCAGCTTAGGGCCAGGGGACCTCTACGAGCAGTACTTC. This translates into CASSLGPGDLYEQYF.

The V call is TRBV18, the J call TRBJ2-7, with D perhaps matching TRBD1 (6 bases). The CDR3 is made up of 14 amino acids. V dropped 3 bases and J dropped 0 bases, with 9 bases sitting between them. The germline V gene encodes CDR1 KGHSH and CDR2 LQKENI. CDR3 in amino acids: CASSPGQISYEQYF. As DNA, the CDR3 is TGTGCCAGCTCACCCGGACAGATCTCCTACGAGCAGTACTTC.

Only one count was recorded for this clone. The CDR3 here is CSGLPDSFTSTDTQYF. CDR3 nucleotide sequence: TGCAGCGGACTCCCGGACAGCTTTACTAGCACAGATACGCAGTATTTT. The chain employs TRBV29-1 and TRBJ2-3; TRBD1 might be the D (6 bases). This CDR3 region has 16 residues. The ends were cut back, 7 bases at V and 0 bases at J, with 20 bases in the middle. Germline CDR1 reads SQVTM; CDR2 reads ANQGSEA.

The CDR3 region has the DNA TGCAGCGTTGCGGTGGACGGGACAGGGAGTGAAAAACTGTTTTTT. This sequence encodes CSVAVDGTGSEKLFF. This chain connects TRBV29-1 to TRBJ1-4; the match to TRBD1 covers 9 bases. The germline CDR1 and CDR2 sequences are SQVTM and ANQGSEA. V lost 4 bases and J lost 7; bases outside the gene matches: 10. The CDR3 extends over 15 amino acids.

In DNA, the CDR3 is TGTGCCAGCAGTGGGGACAGGGGAGGAGTTTTGGATACGCAGTATTTT. This translates into CASSGDRGGVLDTQYF. The rearrangement uses TRBV6-1 and TRBJ2-3; 10 bases agree with TRBD1. Trimming at V came to 4 bases and at J to 6 bases, leaving 10 bases not matched to a gene. From germline, CDR1 is MNHNS and CDR2 SASEGT. CDR3 length equals 16 residues.

CDR3 residues: CAWSLGGRDEQFF. The DNA for the CDR3 is TGTGCCTGGAGTCTCGGGGGGAGGGATGAGCAGTTCTTC. The V gene is TRBV30, the J gene TRBJ2-1; 7 nucleotides match TRBD2. Trimming removed 2 bases from V and 8 bases from J; junction bases left unmatched: 6. This CDR3 has 13 amino acids. Germline lookup yields CDR1 GTSNPN and CDR2 SVGIG (reference sequence). The variable domain in full, completed from reference TRBV30 and TRBJ2-1, reads SQTIHQWPATLVQPVGSPLSLECTVEGTSNPNLYWYRQAAGRGLQLLFYSVGIGQISSEVPQNLSASRPQDRQFILSSKKLLLSDSGFYLCAWSLGGRDEQFFGPGTRLTVL.

CDR3 DNA: TGTGCCAGTACCACCGGGACACCTTACTACGAGCAGTACTTC. As protein: CASTTGTPYYEQYF. The chain has TRBV25-1 and TRBJ2-7; a possible D gene is TRBD1 (6 bases). The germline CDR1 and CDR2 sequences are MGHDK and SYGVNS. V lost 9 bases, J lost 3 bases, and 18 bases lay in between. This CDR3 contains 14 residues.

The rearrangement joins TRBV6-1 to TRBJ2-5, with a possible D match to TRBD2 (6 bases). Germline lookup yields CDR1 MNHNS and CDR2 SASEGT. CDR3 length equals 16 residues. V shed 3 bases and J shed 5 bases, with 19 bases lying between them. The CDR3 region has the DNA TGTGCCAGCAGTGATCTTGTTAGCGGCATAGGTGAGACCCAGTACTTC. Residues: CASSDLVSGIGETQYF.

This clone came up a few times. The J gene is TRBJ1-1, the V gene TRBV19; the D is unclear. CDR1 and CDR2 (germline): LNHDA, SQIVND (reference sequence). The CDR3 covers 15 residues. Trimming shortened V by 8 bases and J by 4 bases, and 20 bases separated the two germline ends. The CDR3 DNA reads TGTGCCAGTTTTCGCAAAGAGGCAGCCGCCACTGAAGCTTTCTTT. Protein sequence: CASFRKEAAATEAFF. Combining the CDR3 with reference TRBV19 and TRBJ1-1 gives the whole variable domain DGGITQSPKYLFRKEGQNVTLSCEQNLNHDAMYWYRQDPGQGLRLIYYSQIVNDFQKGDIAEGYSVSREKKESFPLTVTSAQKNPTAFYLCASFRKEAAATEAFFGQGTRLTVV.

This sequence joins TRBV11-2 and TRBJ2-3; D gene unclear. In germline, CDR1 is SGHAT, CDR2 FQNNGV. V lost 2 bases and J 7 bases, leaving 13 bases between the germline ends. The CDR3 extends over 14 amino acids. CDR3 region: CASSLQSGLNTQYF. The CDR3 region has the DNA TGTGCCAGCAGCTTACAGTCCGGGTTGAATACGCAGTATTTT.

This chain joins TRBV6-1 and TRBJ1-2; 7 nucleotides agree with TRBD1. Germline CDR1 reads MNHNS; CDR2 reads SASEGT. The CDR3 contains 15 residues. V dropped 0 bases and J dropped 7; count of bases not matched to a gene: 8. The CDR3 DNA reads TGTGCCAGCAGTGAAGCGCTTAGGGGGCACGGTGGCTACACCTTC. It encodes CASSEALRGHGGYTF.

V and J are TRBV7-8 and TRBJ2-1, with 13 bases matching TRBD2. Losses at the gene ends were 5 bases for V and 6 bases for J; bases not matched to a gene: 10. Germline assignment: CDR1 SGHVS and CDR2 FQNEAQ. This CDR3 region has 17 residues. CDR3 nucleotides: TGTGCCAGCAGCCCGGGACTAGCGGGACTCAGGGCCAATGAGCAGTTCTTC. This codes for CASSPGLAGLRANEQFF.

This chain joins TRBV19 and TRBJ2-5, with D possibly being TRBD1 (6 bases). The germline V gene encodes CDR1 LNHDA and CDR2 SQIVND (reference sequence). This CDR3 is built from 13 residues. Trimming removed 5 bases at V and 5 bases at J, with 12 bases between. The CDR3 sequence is CASSLQGRETQYF. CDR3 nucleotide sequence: TGTGCCAGTAGTTTACAGGGACGGGAGACCCAGTACTTC. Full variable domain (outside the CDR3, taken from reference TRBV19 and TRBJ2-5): DGGITQSPKYLFRKEGQNVTLSCEQNLNHDAMYWYRQDPGQGLRLIYYSQIVNDFQKGDIAEGYSVSREKKESFPLTVTSAQKNPTAFYLCASSLQGRETQYFGPGTRLLVL.

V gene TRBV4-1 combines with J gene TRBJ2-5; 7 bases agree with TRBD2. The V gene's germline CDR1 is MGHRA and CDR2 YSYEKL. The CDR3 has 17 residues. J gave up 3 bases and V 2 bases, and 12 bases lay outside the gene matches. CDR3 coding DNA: TGCGCCAGCAGCCAAAAAGGGGCGGGAGTGGGTAAAGAGACCCAGTACTTC. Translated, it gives CASSQKGAGVGKETQYF.

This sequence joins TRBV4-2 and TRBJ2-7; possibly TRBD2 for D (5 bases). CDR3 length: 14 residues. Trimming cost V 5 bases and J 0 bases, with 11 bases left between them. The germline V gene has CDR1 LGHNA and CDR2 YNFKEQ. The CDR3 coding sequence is TGTGCCAGCAGCGTCAGCGGTAGCTCCTACGAGCAGTACTTC. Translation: CASSVSGSSYEQYF.